These T cell receptor beta chains were read from a single sample in a study of cytomegalovirus exposure and HLA in healthy donors. TCRdb's table, derived via immunoSEQ multiplex PCR, lists solely in-frame clones and lacks some. The repertoire has 150,000 to 200,000 clones, 81% of them found once; the top ten carry around 2%. What was sequenced was PBMCs. The receptor source for this set is a young man in good health and CMV-seronegative. Each CDR3 is given with its conserved first and last residue. A D gene is named only where the DNA matches it firmly. The listing skips clone size in some rows; elsewhere it reads once, few, many or a size class.

D gene: NA; V gene: TRBV29-1; clone size: NA; J gene: TRBJ2-3; CDR3 DNA: TGCAGACTACAACCGGGTCCCTCCTTTAGCACAGATACGCAGTATTTT; CDR3 protein: CRLQPGPSFSTDTQYF
D gene: TRBD1; V gene: TRBV27; clone size: NA; J gene: TRBJ2-6; CDR3 DNA: TGTGCCAGCAGTTTAGGACAGGCCTATAGAGGGGGGGCCAACGTCCTGACTTTC; CDR3 protein: CASSLGQAYRGGANVLTF
D gene: TRBD2; V gene: TRBV7-8; clone size: NA; J gene: TRBJ2-1; CDR3 DNA: TGTGCCAGCAGCTTAACTAGCGGGGGCGAAAACAATGAGCAGTTCTTC; CDR3 protein: CASSLTSGGENNEQFF
D gene: NA; V gene: TRBV5-6; clone size: NA; J gene: TRBJ2-7; CDR3 DNA: TGTGCCAGCAGTCGGTGGACATATGTGAGCGAGCAGTACTTC; CDR3 protein: CASSRWTYVSEQYF
D gene: TRBD2; V gene: TRBV15; clone size: NA; J gene: TRBJ2-1; CDR3 DNA: TGTGCCACCAGCAGAGGTGGGACTAGCGGGACCGATGAGCAGTTCTTC; CDR3 protein: CATSRGGTSGTDEQFF
D gene: TRBD2; V gene: TRBV5-4; clone size: NA; J gene: TRBJ2-3; CDR3 DNA: TGTGCCAGCAGCAGGACTAGCGGGGGAGGGCTAGGCACAGATACGCAGTATTTT; CDR3 protein: CASSRTSGGGLGTDTQYF
D gene: TRBD1; V gene: TRBV4-1; clone size: NA; J gene: TRBJ2-7; CDR3 DNA: TGCGCCAGCACACCAGCCTCCGGGCAGGGGGCTTTAGACGAGCAGTACTTC; CDR3 protein: CASTPASGQGALDEQYF
D gene: NA; V gene: TRBV11-3; clone size: few; J gene: TRBJ2-3; CDR3 DNA: TGTGCCAGCAGCCTTGACAGATCCACAGATACGCAGTATTTT; CDR3 protein: CASSLDRSTDTQYF
D gene: TRBD1; V gene: TRBV13; clone size: NA; J gene: TRBJ2-7; CDR3 DNA: TGTGCCAGCAGTCTGACAGGGGGGCCCTACGAGCAGTACTTC; CDR3 protein: CASSLTGGPYEQYF
D gene: TRBD1; V gene: TRBV7-9; clone size: NA; J gene: TRBJ2-7; CDR3 DNA: TGTGCCAGCAGCTCACCGGGACAGGGCTACGAGCAGTACTTC; CDR3 protein: CASSSPGQGYEQYF
D gene: TRBD2; V gene: TRBV5-1; clone size: once; J gene: TRBJ2-7; CDR3 DNA: TGCGCCAGCAGCTTGGCCCAGGTAGCGGGGGGCGCATACGAGCAGTACTTC; CDR3 protein: CASSLAQVAGGAYEQYF
D gene: NA; V gene: TRBV6-5; clone size: NA; J gene: TRBJ2-7; CDR3 DNA: TGTGCCAGCAGTTTTTCCAGGGGTTCCTACGAGCAGTACTTC; CDR3 protein: CASSFSRGSYEQYF
D gene: NA; V gene: TRBV7-7; clone size: NA; J gene: TRBJ1-6; CDR3 DNA: TGTGCTAGCAGCTTAGACAGGAGCTCACCCCTCCACTTT; CDR3 protein: CASSLDRSSPLHF
D gene: NA; V gene: TRBV4-3; clone size: NA; J gene: TRBJ2-3; CDR3 DNA: TGCGCCAGCAGCCAAGATAGGGATGGGGCGAAGGATACGCAGTATTTT; CDR3 protein: CASSQDRDGAKDTQYF
D gene: TRBD1; V gene: TRBV15; clone size: NA; J gene: TRBJ2-5; CDR3 DNA: TGTGCCACCAGACCTTCAGGGGGCACGGAGACCCAGTACTTC; CDR3 protein: CATRPSGGTETQYF
D gene: NA; V gene: TRBV7-6; clone size: NA; J gene: TRBJ2-7; CDR3 DNA: TGTGCCAGCAGCTTAGTAGCGGCCGGTTACGAGCAGTACTTC; CDR3 protein: CASSLVAAGYEQYF